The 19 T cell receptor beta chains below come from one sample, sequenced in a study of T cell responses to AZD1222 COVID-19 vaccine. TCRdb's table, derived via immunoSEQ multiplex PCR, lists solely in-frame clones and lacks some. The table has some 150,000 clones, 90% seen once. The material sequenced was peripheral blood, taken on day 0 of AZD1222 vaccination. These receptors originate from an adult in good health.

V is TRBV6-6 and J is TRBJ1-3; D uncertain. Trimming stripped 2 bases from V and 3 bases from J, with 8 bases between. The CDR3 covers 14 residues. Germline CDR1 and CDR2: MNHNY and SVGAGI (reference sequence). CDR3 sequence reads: CASSYEGGGNTIYF. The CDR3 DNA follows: TGTGCCAGCAGTTACGAAGGTGGTGGAAACACCATATATTTT.

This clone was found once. CDR3 residues: CASSLDETSGILDEQFF. CDR3 bases: TGTGCCAGCAGCTTAGATGAGACTAGCGGGATTTTGGATGAGCAGTTCTTC. This chain joins TRBV11-3 and TRBJ2-1; the match to TRBD2 covers 11 bases. Trimming removed 0 bases from V and 8 bases from J; junction bases left unmatched: 9. CDR3 length: 17 residues. Per the germline V gene, CDR1 is SGHNT and CDR2 is YENEEA.

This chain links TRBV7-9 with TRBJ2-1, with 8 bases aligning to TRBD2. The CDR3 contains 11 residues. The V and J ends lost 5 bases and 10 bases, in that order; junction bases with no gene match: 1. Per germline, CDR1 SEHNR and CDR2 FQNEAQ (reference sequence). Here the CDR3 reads CASSPSGEQFF. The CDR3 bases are TGTGCCAGCAGCCCTAGCGGGGAGCAGTTCTTC.

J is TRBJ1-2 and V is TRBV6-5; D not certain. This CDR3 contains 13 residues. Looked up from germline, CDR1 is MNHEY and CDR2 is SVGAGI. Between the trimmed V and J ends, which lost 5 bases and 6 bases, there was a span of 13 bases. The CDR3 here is CASSRFRAHGYTF. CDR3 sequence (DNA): TGTGCCAGCAGTCGGTTTAGGGCCCATGGCTACACCTTC.

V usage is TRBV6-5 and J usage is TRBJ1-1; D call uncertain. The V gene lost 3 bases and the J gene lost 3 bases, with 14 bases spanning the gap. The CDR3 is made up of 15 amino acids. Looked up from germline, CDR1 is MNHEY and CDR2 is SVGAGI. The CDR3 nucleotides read TGTGCCAGCAGTTATTGGCTTTCTAGGGACACTGAAGCTTTCTTT. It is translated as CASSYWLSRDTEAFF.

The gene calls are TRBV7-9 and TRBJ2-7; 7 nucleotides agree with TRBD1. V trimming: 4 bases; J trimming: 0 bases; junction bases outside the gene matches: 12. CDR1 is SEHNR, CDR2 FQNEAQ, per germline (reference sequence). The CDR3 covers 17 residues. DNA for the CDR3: TGTGCCAGCAGCTCGCGCTCGCACAGGGGTCACTCCTACGAGCAGTACTTC. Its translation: CASSSRSHRGHSYEQYF.

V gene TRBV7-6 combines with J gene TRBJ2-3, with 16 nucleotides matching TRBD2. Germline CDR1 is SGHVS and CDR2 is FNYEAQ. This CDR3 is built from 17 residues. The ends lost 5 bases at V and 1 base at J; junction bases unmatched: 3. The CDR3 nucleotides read TGTGCCAGCAGCCCCGGGACTAGCGGGAGGGGCACAGATACGCAGTATTTT. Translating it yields CASSPGTSGRGTDTQYF.

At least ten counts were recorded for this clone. In DNA, the CDR3 is TGTGCCAGCAGCTTAGAGGGGGGTGTGGATGAGCAGTTCTTC. Its protein is CASSLEGGVDEQFF. The chain employs TRBV11-3 and TRBJ2-1; TRBD2 might be the D (6 bases). CDR1 and CDR2 from the germline V gene are SGHNT and YENEEA. With 0 bases removed from V and 8 bases from J, the gap between germline ends came to 11 bases. This CDR3 region has 14 residues.

The CDR3 here is CASSLWEYF. CDR3 coding DNA: TGTGCCAGCAGTTTATGGGAGTACTTC. This chain uses TRBV27 with TRBJ2-7; D is ambiguous. This CDR3 spans 9 amino acids. Germline CDR1 and CDR2: MNHEY and SMNVEV (reference sequence). The V end was cut by 1 base, the J end by 11 bases, with 3 bases between.

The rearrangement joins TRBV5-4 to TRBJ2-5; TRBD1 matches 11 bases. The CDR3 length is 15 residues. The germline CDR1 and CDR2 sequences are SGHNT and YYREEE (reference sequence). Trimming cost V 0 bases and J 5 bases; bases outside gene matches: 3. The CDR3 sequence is CASSLEGQGGETQYF. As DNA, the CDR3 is TGTGCCAGCAGCTTGGAGGGACAGGGGGGGGAGACCCAGTACTTC.

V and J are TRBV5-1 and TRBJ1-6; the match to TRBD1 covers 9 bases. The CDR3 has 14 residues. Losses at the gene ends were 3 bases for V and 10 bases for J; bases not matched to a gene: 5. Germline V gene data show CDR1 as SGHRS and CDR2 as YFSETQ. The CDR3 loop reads CASSSQGAGSPLHF. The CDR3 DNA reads TGCGCCAGCAGCTCACAGGGGGCAGGATCACCCCTCCACTTT.

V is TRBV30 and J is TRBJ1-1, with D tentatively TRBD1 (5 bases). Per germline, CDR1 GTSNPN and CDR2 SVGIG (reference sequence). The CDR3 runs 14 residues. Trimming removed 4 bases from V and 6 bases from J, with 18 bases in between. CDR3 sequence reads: CAWKPDSRGAEAFF. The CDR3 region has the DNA TGTGCCTGGAAACCAGATTCGAGGGGCGCTGAAGCTTTCTTT. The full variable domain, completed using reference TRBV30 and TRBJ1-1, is SQTIHQWPATLVQPVGSPLSLECTVEGTSNPNLYWYRQAAGRGLQLLFYSVGIGQISSEVPQNLSASRPQDRQFILSSKKLLLSDSGFYLCAWKPDSRGAEAFFGQGTRLTVV.

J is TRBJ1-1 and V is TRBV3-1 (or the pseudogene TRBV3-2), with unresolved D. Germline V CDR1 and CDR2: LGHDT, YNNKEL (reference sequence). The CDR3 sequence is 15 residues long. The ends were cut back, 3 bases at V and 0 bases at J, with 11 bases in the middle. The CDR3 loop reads CASSHLHRVNTEAFF. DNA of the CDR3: TGTGCCAGCAGCCATTTGCACCGGGTGAACACTGAAGCTTTCTTT.

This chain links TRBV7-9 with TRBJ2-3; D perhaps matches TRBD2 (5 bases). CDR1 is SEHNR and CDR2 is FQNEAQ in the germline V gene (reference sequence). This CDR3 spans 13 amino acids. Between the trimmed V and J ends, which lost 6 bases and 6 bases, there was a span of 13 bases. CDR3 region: CASSPNGGDTQYF. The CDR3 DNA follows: TGTGCCAGCAGTCCAAACGGCGGGGATACGCAGTATTTT.

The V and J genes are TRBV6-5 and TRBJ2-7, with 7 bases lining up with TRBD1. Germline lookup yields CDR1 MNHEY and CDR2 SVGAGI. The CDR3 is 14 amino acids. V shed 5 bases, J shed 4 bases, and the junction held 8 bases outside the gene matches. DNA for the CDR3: TGTGCCAGCAGTCGGGACAGCTATTATTACGAGCAGTACTTC. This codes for CASSRDSYYYEQYF.

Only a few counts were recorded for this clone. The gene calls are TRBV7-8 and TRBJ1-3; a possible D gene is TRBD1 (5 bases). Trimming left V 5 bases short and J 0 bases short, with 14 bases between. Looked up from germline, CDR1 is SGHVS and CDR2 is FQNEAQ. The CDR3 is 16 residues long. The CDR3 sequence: CASSPTTGSSGNTIYF. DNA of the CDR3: TGTGCCAGCAGCCCCACTACAGGAAGCTCTGGAAACACCATATATTTT.

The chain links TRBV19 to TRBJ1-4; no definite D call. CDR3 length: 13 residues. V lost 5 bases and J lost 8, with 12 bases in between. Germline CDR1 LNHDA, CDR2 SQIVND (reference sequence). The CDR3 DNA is TGTGCCAGTAGTCCGCAGAAGAGGGAAAAACTGTTTTTT. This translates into CASSPQKREKLFF. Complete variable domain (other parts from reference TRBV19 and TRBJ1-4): DGGITQSPKYLFRKEGQNVTLSCEQNLNHDAMYWYRQDPGQGLRLIYYSQIVNDFQKGDIAEGYSVSREKKESFPLTVTSAQKNPTAFYLCASSPQKREKLFFGSGTQLSVL.

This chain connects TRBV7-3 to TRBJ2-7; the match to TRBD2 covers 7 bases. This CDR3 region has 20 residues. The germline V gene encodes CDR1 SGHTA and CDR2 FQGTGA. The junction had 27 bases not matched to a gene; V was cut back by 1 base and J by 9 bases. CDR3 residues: CASSLIGRAPRVQGGRGQYF. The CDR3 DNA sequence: TGTGCCAGCAGCTTAATCGGGCGGGCCCCGCGAGTGCAGGGAGGGCGGGGGCAGTACTTC.

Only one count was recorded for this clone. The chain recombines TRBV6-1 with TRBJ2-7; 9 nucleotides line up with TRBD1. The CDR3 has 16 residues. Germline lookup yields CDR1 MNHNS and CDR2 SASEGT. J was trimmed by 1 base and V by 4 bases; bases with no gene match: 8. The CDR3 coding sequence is TGTGCCAGCAGTGGGGCGGTAGGGACAGGGTCCTACGAGCAGTACTTC. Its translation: CASSGAVGTGSYEQYF.